The 8 T cell receptor beta chains given below trace back to one sample, sequenced in a study of blood T cell repertoires in COVID-19. Repertoires were generated with immunoSEQ multiplex PCR, while TCRdb's copy carries only in-frame clones and drops some. The sample consists of tens of thousands of clones, around 79% of them appearing once. Sequenced material: peripheral blood. Receptors originate from a man aged 55 to 70 with active or convalescent COVID-19.

To note about this clone: One end of the junction fails to match germline, which may point to a read error. V is TRBV11-2 and J is TRBJ2-7, with 7 nucleotides matching TRBD1. Germline V gene lookup returns CDR1 SGHAT and CDR2 FQNNGV. This CDR3 has 15 amino acids. The CDR3: CASSLGTGPSYKQYF. In DNA form, the CDR3 reads TGTGCCAGCAGCTTAGGGACAGGCCCCTCCTACAAGCAGTACTTC.

This clone has more than one count but fewer than ten. This rearrangement joins TRBV18 to TRBJ2-7; tentatively, D is TRBD2 (6 bases). CDR3 length: 15 residues. Germline values: CDR1 KGHSH, CDR2 LQKENI. Trimming shortened V by 4 bases and J by 0 bases, and 13 bases separated the two germline ends. CDR3 bases: TGTGCCAGCTCACGGGCCCGGGGGAGCTCCTACGAGCAGTACTTC. As protein: CASSRARGSSYEQYF. The entire variable domain, with the rest obtained from reference TRBV18 and TRBJ2-7, is as follows: NAGVMQNPRHLVRRRGQEARLRCSPMKGHSHVYWYRQLPEEGLKFMVYLQKENIIDESGMPKERFSAEFPKEGPSILRIQQVVRGDSAAYFCASSRARGSSYEQYFGPGTRLTVT.

In DNA form, the CDR3 reads TGTGCCAGCAGCTTGTCCGGGAACACTGAAGCTTTCTTT. This encodes CASSLSGNTEAFF. This chain links TRBV7-6 with TRBJ1-1; D not resolved. CDR1 SGHVS and CDR2 FNYEAQ come from the germline V gene. The CDR3 has 13 residues. V was cut by 3 bases and J by 1 base, with 6 bases left in between.

This clone was counted a single time. The V call is TRBV6-6, the J call TRBJ2-2; D may be TRBD1 (5 bases). Germline CDR1 MNHNY, CDR2 SVGAGI (reference sequence). This CDR3 contains 15 residues. V dropped 1 base and J dropped 5 bases, with 11 bases sitting between them. In DNA form, the CDR3 reads TGTGCCAGCAGTTACTTAAGGCAGGGAACCGGGGAGCTGTTTTTT. It codes for CASSYLRQGTGELFF.

This clone appeared a few times. The J gene is TRBJ1-5, the V gene TRBV6-6, with D tentatively TRBD1 (6 bases). The CDR3 spans 16 residues. CDR1 and CDR2 (germline): MNHNY, SVGAGI (reference sequence). Deletions cut 6 bases from V and 0 bases from J, with 15 bases between. The CDR3 sequence: CASRPVGADSNQPQHF. CDR3 DNA sequence: TGTGCCAGCAGGCCTGTGGGGGCGGATAGCAATCAGCCCCAGCATTTT.

This clone has just a few counts. The rearrangement uses TRBV27 and TRBJ1-6; a weak D match, TRBD1 (5 bases). The CDR3 is 14 residues long. Germline-derived CDR1 and CDR2 are MNHEY and SMNVEV (reference sequence). Trimming removed 2 bases from V and 5 bases from J, with 7 bases in between. CDR3 sequence: CASSLRGNNSPLHF. The CDR3 coding sequence is TGTGCCAGCAGTTTACGGGGGAATAATTCACCCCTCCACTTT.

The chain uses TRBV3-1 (or the pseudogene TRBV3-2) and TRBJ1-2, with TRBD1 identical over 7 bases. Germline V CDR1 and CDR2: LGHDT, YNNKEL (reference sequence). V trimming: 3 bases; J trimming: 0 bases; junction bases outside the gene matches: 7. The CDR3 consists of 16 residues. In DNA form, the CDR3 reads TGTGCCAGCAGCCAGGCTGGGACAGCTCCTAACTATGGCTACACCTTC. This sequence encodes CASSQAGTAPNYGYTF.

This clone was picked up a small number of times. This chain uses TRBV5-1 with TRBJ2-7; D perhaps matches TRBD1 (6 bases). Germline values: CDR1 SGHRS, CDR2 YFSETQ. V lost 5 bases to trimming and J lost 1 base, with 25 bases between them. The CDR3 totals 18 residues. The DNA of the CDR3 is TGCGCCAGCAGATATGCGACAGGCTCCCCGCCTGGGTCCTACGAGCAGTACTTC. It specifies CASRYATGSPPGSYEQYF.